The present T cell receptor (beta chain) was sequenced within a study of shared clonotypes between healthy human individuals. The ends were cut back, 1 base at V and 7 bases at J, with 10 bases in the middle. The CDR3 is 14 amino acids. Per the germline V gene, CDR1 is MNHNS and CDR2 is SASEGT. Measured with immunoSEQ multiplex PCR; TCRdb has only the in-frame clones, and not every one. This sample has about 2.3 million clones, with more than 85% found just once. The V gene is TRBV6-1, the J gene TRBJ1-4, with D possibly TRBD1 on 6 matching bases. Sequencing used naive CD4+ T cells from PBMCs. The subset: CD45RA+ positively selected. The source of this sequence is a man between 18 and 29 years old in good health. Some clones in this sample may be carry-over from other donors' samples. The CDR3 reads CASSEDRVSEKLFF. The CDR3 DNA reads TGTGCCAGCAGTGAAGACAGGGTCAGTGAAAAACTGTTTTTT.